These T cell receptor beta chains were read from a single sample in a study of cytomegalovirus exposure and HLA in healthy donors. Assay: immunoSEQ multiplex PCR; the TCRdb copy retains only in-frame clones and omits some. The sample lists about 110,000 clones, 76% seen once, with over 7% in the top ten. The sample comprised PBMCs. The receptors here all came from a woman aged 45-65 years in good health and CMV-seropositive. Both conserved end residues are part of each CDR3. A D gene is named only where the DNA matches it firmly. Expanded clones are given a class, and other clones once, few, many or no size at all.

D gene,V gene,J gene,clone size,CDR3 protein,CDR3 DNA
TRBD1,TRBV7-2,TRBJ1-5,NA,CASSAGQAHQPQHF,TGTGCCAGCAGCGCCGGACAGGCCCATCAGCCCCAGCATTTT
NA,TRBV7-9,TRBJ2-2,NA,CSSSFDRYSAGELFF,TGTTCCAGCAGCTTCGACAGGTACTCCGCCGGAGAGCTGTTTTTT
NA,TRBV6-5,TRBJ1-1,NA,CASTQQGEAFF,TGTGCCAGCACCCAGCAGGGGGAAGCTTTCTTT
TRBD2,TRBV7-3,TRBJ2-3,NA,CASSPISTLAGGGDTQYF,TGTGCCAGCAGTCCTATCTCAACCCTAGCGGGGGGCGGAGATACGCAGTATTTT
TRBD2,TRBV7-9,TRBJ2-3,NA,CASSLGTSGSTDTQYF,TGTGCCAGCAGCTTAGGGACTAGCGGGAGCACAGATACGCAGTATTTT
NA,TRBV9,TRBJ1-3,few,CASSVTGGYGNTIYF,TGTGCCAGCAGCGTAACCGGAGGATACGGAAACACCATATATTTT
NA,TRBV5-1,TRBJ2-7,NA,CASSGGNSYEQYF,TGCGCCAGCAGTGGGGGGAACTCCTACGAGCAGTACTTC
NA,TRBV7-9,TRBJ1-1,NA,CASSWGEQEGF,TGTGCCAGCAGCTGGGGGGAACAGGAAGGCTTT
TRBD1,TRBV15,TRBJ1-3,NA,CATTTGGSGNTIYF,TGTGCCACCACGACAGGGGGCAGCGGAAACACCATATATTTT
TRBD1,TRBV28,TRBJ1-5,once,CASSRDRGSNQPQHF,TGTGCCAGCAGCCGGGACAGGGGGAGCAATCAGCCCCAGCATTTT
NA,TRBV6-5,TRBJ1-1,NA,CASGAPMNTEAFF,TGTGCCAGCGGGGCCCCGATGAACACTGAAGCTTTCTTT
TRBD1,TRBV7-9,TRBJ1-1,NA,CASSLGSGGDTEAFF,TGTGCCAGCAGCTTAGGTTCAGGGGGAGATACTGAAGCTTTCTTT
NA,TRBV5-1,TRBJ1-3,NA,CASSLAGGRIGNTIYF,TGCGCCAGCAGCTTGGCCGGGGGTCGGATCGGAAACACCATATATTTT
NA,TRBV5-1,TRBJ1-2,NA,CASSLDGGDYGYTF,TGCGCCAGCAGCTTGGACGGAGGGGACTATGGCTACACCTTC
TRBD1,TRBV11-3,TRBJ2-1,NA,CASSSRSQGYNEQFF,TGTGCCAGCAGCTCGCGTTCACAGGGGTACAATGAGCAGTTCTTC
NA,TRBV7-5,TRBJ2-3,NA,CARSLASSTSGGTSTDTQYF,TGTGCCAGAAGCTTAGCGTCCTCTACTAGCGGGGGTACTAGCACAGATACGCAGTATTTT
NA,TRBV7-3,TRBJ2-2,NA,CASSLFQGPPGELFF,TGTGCCAGCAGCTTATTTCAGGGGCCCCCCGGGGAGCTGTTTTTT
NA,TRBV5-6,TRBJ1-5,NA,CASSLNWRDQPQHF,TGTGCCAGCAGCTTAAATTGGAGGGATCAGCCCCAGCATTTT
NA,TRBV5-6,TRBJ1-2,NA,CASRRPGGAYGYTF,TGTGCCAGCAGACGCCCCGGGGGTGCCTATGGCTACACCTTC
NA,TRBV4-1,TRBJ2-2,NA,CASSSPVTRQGELFF,TGCGCCAGCAGCTCCCCGGTGACTAGACAAGGGGAGCTGTTTTTT
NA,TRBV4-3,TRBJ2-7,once,CASSQEPTASYEQYF,TGCGCCAGCAGCCAAGAACCGACAGCCTCCTACGAGCAGTACTTC
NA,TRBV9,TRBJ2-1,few,CASSVAARSDEQFF,TGTGCCAGCAGCGTAGCGGCTAGAAGCGATGAGCAGTTCTTC
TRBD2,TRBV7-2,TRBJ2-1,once,CASSLGLAGYYNEQFF,TGTGCCAGCAGCTTAGGGCTAGCGGGTTACTACAATGAGCAGTTCTTC
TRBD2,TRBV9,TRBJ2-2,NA,CASRASGGAGELFF,TGTGCCAGCAGGGCTTCGGGGGGAGCCGGGGAGCTGTTTTTT
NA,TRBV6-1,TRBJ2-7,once,CASSPIRPTADEQYF,TGTGCCAGCAGCCCCATTCGACCGACCGCGGACGAGCAGTACTTC
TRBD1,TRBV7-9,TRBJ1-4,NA,CASSFGTEPFSEKLFF,TGTGCCAGCAGCTTCGGGACAGAGCCCTTTTCCGAAAAACTGTTTTTT
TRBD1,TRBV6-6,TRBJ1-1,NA,CASGGDRAGTEAFF,TGTGCCAGTGGGGGAGACAGGGCAGGGACTGAAGCTTTCTTT
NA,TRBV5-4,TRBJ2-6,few,CASSSAAGTFSSGANVLTF,TGTGCCAGCAGCTCCGCAGCCGGGACTTTCAGCTCTGGGGCCAACGTCCTGACTTTC
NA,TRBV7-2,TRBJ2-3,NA,CASSPGQPQYF,TGTGCCAGCAGCCCCGGACAGCCGCAGTATTTT
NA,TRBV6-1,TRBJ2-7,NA,CASSDVQGLYEQYF,TGTGCCAGCAGTGACGTCCAGGGGCTCTACGAGCAGTACTTC
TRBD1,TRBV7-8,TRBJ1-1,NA,CASSLGQGNTEAFF,TGTGCCAGCAGCTTAGGACAGGGGAACACTGAAGCTTTCTTT
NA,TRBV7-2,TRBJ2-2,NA,CASSGTPLPPNTGELFF,TGTGCCAGCAGCGGGACTCCTCTCCCCCCGAACACCGGGGAGCTGTTTTTT
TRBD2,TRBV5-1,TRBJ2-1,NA,CASSLGGRADNEQFF,TGCGCCAGCAGCTTAGGCGGGAGGGCTGACAATGAGCAGTTCTTC
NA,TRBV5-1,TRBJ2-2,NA,CASSPPRNTGELFF,TGCGCCAGCAGTCCCCCTAGGAACACCGGGGAGCTGTTTTTT
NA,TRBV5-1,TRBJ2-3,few,CASSSGQSTDTQYF,TGCGCCAGCAGCTCGGGACAAAGCACAGATACGCAGTATTTT
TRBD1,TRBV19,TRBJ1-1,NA,CASSIMGQGKGEAFF,TGTGCCAGTAGTATAATGGGACAGGGGAAAGGTGAAGCTTTCTTT
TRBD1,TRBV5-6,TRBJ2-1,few,CASSLGDRSYNEQFF,TGTGCCAGCAGCTTGGGGGACAGGTCCTACAATGAGCAGTTCTTC
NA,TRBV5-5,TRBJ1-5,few,CASSLGQKNQPQHF,TGTGCCAGCAGCTTGGGGCAGAAAAATCAGCCCCAGCATTTT
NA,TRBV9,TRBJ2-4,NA,CASSVVSGAAKNIQYF,TGTGCCAGCAGCGTAGTCTCAGGGGCGGCCAAAAACATTCAGTACTTC
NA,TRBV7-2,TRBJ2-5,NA,CASSLFQGGQETQYF,TGTGCCAGCAGCTTATTTCAGGGGGGTCAAGAGACCCAGTACTTC
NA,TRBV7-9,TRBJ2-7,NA,CASSQGPVYEQYF,TGTGCCAGCAGCCAGGGGCCTGTCTACGAGCAGTACTTC
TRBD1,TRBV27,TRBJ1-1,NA,CASILTGMGYTEAFF,TGTGCCAGCATCCTGACAGGGATGGGGTACACTGAAGCTTTCTTT
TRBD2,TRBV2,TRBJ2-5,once,CASSRGRGETQYF,TGTGCCAGCAGTCGCGGGAGAGGAGAGACCCAGTACTTC
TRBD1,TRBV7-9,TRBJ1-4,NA,CASSFGTGDEKLFF,TGTGCCAGCAGCTTTGGGACAGGGGATGAAAAACTGTTTTTT
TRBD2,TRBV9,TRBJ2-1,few,CASSVVGAGGRNEQFF,TGTGCCAGCAGCGTAGTAGGAGCGGGGGGCCGGAATGAGCAGTTCTTC
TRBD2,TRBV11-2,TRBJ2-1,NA,CASSLLAGRNEQFF,TGTGCCAGCAGCTTACTAGCGGGACGCAATGAGCAGTTCTTC
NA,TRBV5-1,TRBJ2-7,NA,CASSLGGPSYEQYF,TGCGCCAGCAGCTTGGGAGGGCCCTCCTACGAGCAGTACTTC
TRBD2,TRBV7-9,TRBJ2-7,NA,CSSSSRTSGLEQYF,TGTTCCAGCAGCTCCCGGACTAGCGGCTTGGAGCAGTACTTC
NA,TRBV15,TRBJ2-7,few,CATSARTPSSTYEQYF,TGTGCCACCAGCGCCCGGACACCCTCTTCAACCTACGAGCAGTACTTC